A single sample is the source of the 3 T cell receptor beta chains below, sequenced in a study of shared clonotypes between healthy human individuals. Assay: immunoSEQ multiplex PCR; the TCRdb copy retains only in-frame clones and omits some. The sample carries about 520,000 clones, roughly 95% recorded once. Sequenced material: naive CD4+ T cells sorted from blood. Subset reported: CD45RA+ positively selected. The receptor set was obtained from a woman younger than 45 in good health.

The chain recombines TRBV10-3 with TRBJ1-2; the D gene is possibly TRBD1 (5 bases). CDR1 ENHRY and CDR2 SYGVKD come from the germline V gene. The CDR3 consists of 19 residues. The V end lost 6 bases, the J end lost 0 bases, and 26 bases lay between the germline ends. CDR3 bases: TGTGCCATCAGCCAGAGCTCGGGGCTACCGAGCGGTACTAACTATGGCTACACCTTC. Amino acid sequence: CAISQSSGLPSGTNYGYTF.

The chain is built from TRBV6-1 and TRBJ1-4, with 7 bases aligning to TRBD1. The length of the CDR3 is 15 residues. The germline CDR1 and CDR2 sequences are MNHNS and SASEGT. Trimming took 7 bases from V and 0 from J; bases not matched to a gene: 5. The CDR3 DNA reads TGTGCCAGCATTTCTGGGACAGCAACTAATGAAAAACTGTTTTTT. It yields the protein CASISGTATNEKLFF.

A word on this clone: Other DNA sequences in the sample encode the same CDR3. DNA of the CDR3: TGCGCCAGCAGCTTGGGACAGAACACCGGGGAGCTGTTTTTT. It is translated as CASSLGQNTGELFF. The gene calls are TRBV5-1 and TRBJ2-2; D gene ambiguous. Germline V gene lookup returns CDR1 SGHRS and CDR2 YFSETQ. With 0 bases removed from V and 1 base from J, the gap between germline ends came to 4 bases. This CDR3 spans 14 amino acids.